Presented here are 18 T cell receptor beta chains from one specimen sequenced in a study of shared clonotypes between healthy human individuals. Only in-frame clones appear in the TCRdb table, and some are missing; sequencing was by immunoSEQ multiplex PCR. The profile shows millions of clones, over 85% of them singletons. Sequenced input: naive CD4+ T cells sorted from blood. Subset here: CD45RA+ positively selected. The receptors stem from a man aged 18 to 35 in good health.

The J gene is TRBJ2-1, the V gene TRBV6-6; 8 bases fit TRBD2. CDR1 is MNHNY, CDR2 SVGAGI, per germline (reference sequence). V lost 2 bases, J lost 6 bases, and 6 bases stayed unmatched. This CDR3 contains 15 residues. The CDR3 loop reads CASSYGSSGLNEQFF. The CDR3 nucleotides read TGTGCCAGCAGTTACGGGTCTAGCGGGCTCAATGAGCAGTTCTTC.

The rearrangement joins TRBV11-2 to TRBJ2-1; 7 nucleotides line up with TRBD2. The CDR3 length is 13 residues. Germline V gene lookup returns CDR1 SGHAT and CDR2 FQNNGV. J lost 9 bases, V lost 6 bases, and 8 bases had no gene match. CDR3 amino acids: CASRARLAGEQFF. CDR3 nucleotide sequence: TGTGCCAGCAGGGCCAGACTAGCCGGTGAGCAGTTCTTC.

On this clone itself: Other DNA sequences in this specimen translate into the identical CDR3. The chain carries TRBV30 and TRBJ1-3; D not resolved. CDR1 and CDR2 (germline): GTSNPN, SVGIG (reference sequence). Trimming pared 4 bases from V and 1 base from J, leaving 5 bases between. This CDR3 region has 12 residues. As DNA, the CDR3 is TGTGCCTGGACTTTGTCTGGAAACACCATATATTTT. Translated, it gives CAWTLSGNTIYF.

The gene calls are TRBV7-9 and TRBJ1-4, with D maybe TRBD1 (5 bases). Trimming shortened V by 5 bases and J by 8 bases, and 21 bases separated the two germline ends. There are 16 residues in the CDR3. Germline CDR1 is SEHNR and CDR2 is FQNEAQ (reference sequence). CDR3 protein: CASSLWPTATDEKLFF. The CDR3 DNA follows: TGTGCCAGCAGCCTATGGCCGACAGCTACGGACGAAAAACTGTTTTTT.

This chain links TRBV30 with TRBJ2-5; D is possibly TRBD1 (6 bases). This CDR3 region has 12 residues. Germline CDR1 reads GTSNPN; CDR2 reads SVGIG (reference sequence). CDR3 in DNA: TGTGCTTCCAGGGGTGGGGGAGAGACCCAGTACTTC. This encodes CASRGGGETQYF.

The rearrangement joins TRBV6-1 to TRBJ1-5; 8 nucleotides agree with TRBD1. Germline CDR1 is MNHNS and CDR2 is SASEGT. V was clipped by 1 base and J by 6 bases; unmatched bases: 2. The CDR3 loop spans 14 amino acids. CDR3 DNA sequence: TGTGCCAGCAGTGAAGATGGGACAGGTCAGCCCCAGCATTTT. The encoded protein is CASSEDGTGQPQHF.

This chain connects TRBV5-1 to TRBJ1-4; 7 bases match TRBD1. The V and J ends lost 5 bases and 6 bases, in that order; junction bases with no gene match: 7. Germline V lookup: CDR1 SGHRS, CDR2 YFSETQ. The CDR3 loop spans 14 amino acids. CDR3 coding DNA: TGCGCCAGCAGTCGGACAGGTTTGGATGAAAAACTGTTTTTT. This translates into CASSRTGLDEKLFF. The full variable domain, rest sourced from reference TRBV5-1 and TRBJ1-4, is KAGVTQTPRYLIKTRGQQVTLSCSPISGHRSVSWYQQTPGQGLQFLFEYFSETQRNKGNFPGRFSGRQFSNSRSEMNVSTLELGDSALYLCASSRTGLDEKLFFGSGTQLSVL.

The chain links TRBV7-9 to TRBJ2-3; D not certain. CDR1 is SEHNR, CDR2 FQNEAQ, per germline (reference sequence). The CDR3 contains 13 residues. V dropped 7 bases and J dropped 1 base, with 9 bases sitting between them. DNA of the CDR3: TGTGCCAGCACTATCAGCGGCACAGATACGCAGTATTTT. This codes for CASTISGTDTQYF.

The rearrangement links TRBV4-1 to TRBJ1-5; D is unclear. Trimming shortened V by 4 bases and J by 6 bases, and 13 bases separated the two germline ends. This CDR3 has 14 residues. Germline CDR1 is MGHRA and CDR2 is YSYEKL. In DNA form, the CDR3 reads TGCGCCAGCAGCCTAGACCCCGCGGGTCAGCCCCAGCATTTT. It translates to CASSLDPAGQPQHF.

The CDR3 is CASRRQGSGLETQYF. In nucleotides, the CDR3 is TGTGCCAGCAGGCGCCAAGGGAGCGGCCTGGAGACCCAGTACTTC. The chain couples TRBV27 to TRBJ2-5; TRBD2 might be the D (5 bases). Germline V gene data show CDR1 as MNHEY and CDR2 as SMNVEV (reference sequence). CDR3 size: 15 residues. The ends were cut back, 6 bases at V and 5 bases at J, with 19 bases in the middle.

The chain carries TRBV7-9 and TRBJ2-3; possibly TRBD1 or TRBD2 for D (5 bases each). CDR1 is SEHNR, CDR2 FQNEAQ, per germline (reference sequence). V was trimmed by 2 bases and J by 1 base, leaving 16 bases between them. The CDR3 extends over 17 amino acids. The CDR3 protein is CASSLKRWDAGTDTQYF. DNA for the CDR3: TGTGCCAGCAGCTTAAAAAGGTGGGACGCTGGCACAGATACGCAGTATTTT.

This chain uses TRBV30 with TRBJ1-6; no definite D call. V was shortened by 2 bases and J by 7 bases, with 9 bases between the two germline ends. Germline values: CDR1 GTSNPN, CDR2 SVGIG (reference sequence). The CDR3 spans 13 residues. The CDR3 reads CAWSQESNSPLHF. DNA for the CDR3: TGTGCCTGGAGTCAGGAATCAAATTCACCCCTCCACTTT.

This sequence joins TRBV19 and TRBJ2-1, with 10 positions matching TRBD2. Trimming cost V 4 bases and J 8 bases; bases outside gene matches: 8. The CDR3 is made up of 15 amino acids. Germline V gene data show CDR1 as LNHDA and CDR2 as SQIVND (reference sequence). CDR3 in DNA: TGTGCCAGTAGTACTCTAGCGGGAGTATTAGATGAGCAGTTCTTC. This codes for CASSTLAGVLDEQFF.

This clone was observed a single time. The genes are TRBV5-1 and TRBJ1-4, with D maybe TRBD1 (5 bases). Germline lookup yields CDR1 SGHRS and CDR2 YFSETQ. The CDR3 runs to 13 residues. V shed 0 bases and J shed 7 bases, with 7 bases lying between them. The CDR3 is CASSLGDFEKLFF. The CDR3 DNA follows: TGCGCCAGCAGCTTGGGGGACTTTGAAAAACTGTTTTTT.

The chain's CDR3 is CAWRRDREKLFF. CDR3 coding DNA: TGTGCCTGGAGGCGGGACAGGGAAAAACTGTTTTTT. The J gene is TRBJ1-4, the V gene TRBV30, with 8 nucleotides matching TRBD1. There are 12 residues in the CDR3. Looked up from germline, CDR1 is GTSNPN and CDR2 is SVGIG (reference sequence). Trimming at V came to 3 bases and at J to 8 bases, leaving 2 bases not matched to a gene.

The chain has TRBV28 and TRBJ1-3; D is ambiguous. Germline values: CDR1 MDHEN, CDR2 SYDVKM. V was trimmed by 6 bases and J by 2 bases, leaving 11 bases between them. The CDR3 has 14 amino acids. The CDR3 DNA reads as TGTGCCAGCAGGACTACAGTCGCTGGAAACACCATATATTTT. Translation gives CASRTTVAGNTIYF.

The rearrangement links TRBV2 to TRBJ2-7; a weak D match, TRBD1 (6 bases). The V gene lost 6 bases and the J gene lost 5 bases, with 17 bases spanning the gap. This CDR3 is built from 14 residues. Germline assignment: CDR1 SNHLY and CDR2 FYNNEI. The CDR3 is CASSPTGVFHEQYF. In nucleotides, the CDR3 is TGTGCCAGCAGCCCGACAGGAGTTTTCCACGAGCAGTACTTC.

V is TRBV5-4 and J is TRBJ2-3; 11 nucleotides align to TRBD2. The CDR3 loop spans 15 amino acids. V trimming: 3 bases; J trimming: 2 bases; junction bases outside the gene matches: 2. Germline V gene sequence: CDR1 SGHNT, CDR2 YYREEE (reference sequence). CDR3 sequence reads: CASSWTSGFTDTQYF. In DNA form, the CDR3 reads TGTGCCAGCAGCTGGACTAGCGGGTTCACAGATACGCAGTATTTT.